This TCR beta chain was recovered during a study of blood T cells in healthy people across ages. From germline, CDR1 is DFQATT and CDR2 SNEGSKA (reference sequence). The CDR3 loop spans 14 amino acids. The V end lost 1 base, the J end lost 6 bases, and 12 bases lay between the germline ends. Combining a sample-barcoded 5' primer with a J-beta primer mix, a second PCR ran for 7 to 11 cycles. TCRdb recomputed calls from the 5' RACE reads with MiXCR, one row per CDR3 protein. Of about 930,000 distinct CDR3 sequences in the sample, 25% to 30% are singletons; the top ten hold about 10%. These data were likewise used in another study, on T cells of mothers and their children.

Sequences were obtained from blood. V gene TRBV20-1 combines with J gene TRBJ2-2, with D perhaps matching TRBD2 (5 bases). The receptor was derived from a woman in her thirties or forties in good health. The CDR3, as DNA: TGCAGTGCTAGAGTCAGAGACGGGGCCGGGGAGCTGTTTTTT. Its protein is CSARVRDGAGELFF.